This TCR beta chain was sequenced in a study of blood T cell repertoires in COVID-19. Study context: Sources were T cells, B-cell-depleted T cells, or PBMCs; the material itself was cDNA or gDNA.

Germline lookup yields CDR1 LGHDT and CDR2 YNNKEL (reference sequence). CDR3 length: 15 residues. With 1 base removed from V and 4 bases from J, the gap between germline ends came to 13 bases. Generated by immunoSEQ multiplex PCR, the TCRdb table keeps only in-frame clones and is missing some. The data show about 130,000 clones, with about 83% seen just once and roughly 10% held by the top ten. Material for sequencing was peripheral blood. This chain connects TRBV3-1 (or the pseudogene TRBV3-2) to TRBJ1-2; D is unresolved. The clonotype comes from a man aged 40-49 years with active or convalescent COVID-19. Written as DNA, the CDR3 is TGTGCCAGCAGCCAAGCCGATCGGAGGGCCTATGGCTACACCTTC. It codes for CASSQADRRAYGYTF.